This passage covers 7 T cell receptor beta chains from one sample sequenced in a study of human T cells and chemical hapten exposure. Regarding time point: pre-sensitization, week 0. Treatment reported: therapeutic diphenylcyclopropenone sensitization with weekly scalp DPC. TCRdb reanalysed the RACE reads using MiXCR and keeps one entry per CDR3 protein. Among tens of thousands of distinct CDR3 sequences listed, approximately 10% were seen once. Material: whole blood, obtained in connection with sensitization to the hapten diphenylcyclopropenone (DPC). These TCRs come from a woman aged 45 to 65 with alopecia areata. Some clones in this sample may be carry-over from other donors' samples.

This chain joins TRBV3-1 and TRBJ2-5; 8 bases match TRBD2. Germline V CDR1 and CDR2: LGHDT, YNNKEL (reference sequence). The junction had 10 bases not matched to a gene; V was cut back by 3 bases and J by 4 bases. The CDR3 covers 16 residues. CDR3 region: CASSQSGTRFRETQYF. In DNA form, the CDR3 reads TGTGCCAGCAGCCAGTCTGGGACTAGGTTCAGAGAGACCCAGTACTTC.

This clonotype was found many times. The chain employs TRBV9 and TRBJ2-1; 8 nucleotides agree with TRBD2. Germline assignment: CDR1 SGDLS and CDR2 YYNGEE. Losses at the gene ends were 2 bases for V and 6 bases for J; bases not matched to a gene: 7. This CDR3 is built from 15 residues. CDR3 DNA sequence: TGTGCCAGCAGCGTCGGGGGGGCCTCGACCAATGAGCAGTTCTTC. Translation gives CASSVGGASTNEQFF.

This clonotype showed up just a few times. The chain employs TRBV6-1 and TRBJ2-7, with unresolved D. V lost 7 bases and J lost 3, with 7 bases in between. Germline CDR1 reads MNHNS; CDR2 reads SASEGT. The CDR3 covers 11 residues. The CDR3 loop reads CASKDNYEQYF. CDR3 sequence (DNA): TGTGCCAGCAAAGACAACTACGAGCAGTACTTC.

This clonotype was detected many times. V gene TRBV6-5 combines with J gene TRBJ2-1; 11 nucleotides line up with TRBD2. The germline gives CDR1 MNHEY, CDR2 SVGAGI. V lost 4 bases and J lost 5; bases outside the gene matches: 7. The CDR3 extends over 16 amino acids. CDR3 nucleotide sequence: TGTGCCAGCAGTTCGGGACTAGCGGCATTCCACAATGAGCAGTTCTTC. It translates to CASSSGLAAFHNEQFF.

This clonotype was counted a few times. The gene calls are TRBV9 and TRBJ2-2; D possibly corresponds to TRBD1 (6 bases). V lost 0 bases, J lost 2 bases, and 8 bases lay in between. CDR1 SGDLS and CDR2 YYNGEE come from the germline V gene. CDR3 length: 15 amino acids. The CDR3 DNA sequence: TGTGCCAGCAGCGTAGACAGGGAAAACACCGGGGAGCTGTTTTTT. The encoded protein is CASSVDRENTGELFF. The entire variable domain, with the rest obtained from reference TRBV9 and TRBJ2-2, is as follows: DSGVTQTPKHLITATGQRVTLRCSPRSGDLSVYWYQQSLDQGLQFLIQYYNGEERAKGNILERFSAQQFPDLHSELNLSSLELGDSALYFCASSVDRENTGELFFGEGSRLTVL.

This chain joins TRBV28 and TRBJ2-7, with a weak D call TRBD2 (6 bases). Germline V CDR1 and CDR2: MDHEN, SYDVKM. Between the trimmed V and J ends, which lost 3 bases and 3 bases, there was a span of 6 bases. The CDR3 is 12 residues long. The CDR3 DNA reads TGTGCCAGCAGTTTGGGGGGCTACGAGCAGTACTTC. Protein sequence: CASSLGGYEQYF.

This clonotype showed up many times. The chain joins TRBV2 to TRBJ2-7, with a weak D call TRBD1 (5 bases). The CDR3 sequence is 14 residues long. Per the germline V gene, CDR1 is SNHLY and CDR2 is FYNNEI. Trimming stripped 6 bases from V and 3 bases from J, with 15 bases between. CDR3 DNA sequence: TGTGCCAGCAGCCCGGCTGGGGCCCGCTACGAGCAGTACTTC. Its translation: CASSPAGARYEQYF.